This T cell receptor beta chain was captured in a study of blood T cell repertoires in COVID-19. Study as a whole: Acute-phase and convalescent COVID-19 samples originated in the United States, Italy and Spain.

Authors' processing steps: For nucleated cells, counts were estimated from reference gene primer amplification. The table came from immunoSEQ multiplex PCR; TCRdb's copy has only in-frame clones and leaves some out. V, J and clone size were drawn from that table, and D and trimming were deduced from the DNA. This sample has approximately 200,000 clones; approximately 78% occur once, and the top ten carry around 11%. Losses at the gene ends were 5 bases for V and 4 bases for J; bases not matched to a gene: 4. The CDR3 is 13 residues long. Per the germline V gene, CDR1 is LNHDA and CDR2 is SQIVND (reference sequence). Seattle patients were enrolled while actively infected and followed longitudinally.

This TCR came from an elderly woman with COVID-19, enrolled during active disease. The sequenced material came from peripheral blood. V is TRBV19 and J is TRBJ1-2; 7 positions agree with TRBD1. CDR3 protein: CASSAGGLYGYTF. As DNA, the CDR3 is TGTGCCAGTAGTGCAGGGGGACTCTATGGCTACACCTTC.